This T cell receptor (beta chain) was obtained from a study of T cells after yellow fever vaccination. Whole-study context: Those fractions that held only low numbers of cells were prepared using the SMART-Seq v4 Ultra Low Input RNA kit.

General study findings and limits: Researchers cautioned that FACS-sorted repertoires could harbor abundant clonotypes contaminating from the bulk population. Secondary responses were weaker yet peaked faster, day 5 versus 15.

To note about this clonotype: Antigen specificity is unknown.

V was pared by 3 bases and J by 6 bases, with 15 bases between. Germline lookup yields CDR1 SGHTA and CDR2 FQGNSA. The CDR3 runs 15 residues. One entry per CDR3 protein results from TCRdb running MiXCR on the 5' RACE reads. The table includes 300,000 to 400,000 distinct CDR3 sequences, 8.7% detected once. This specimen was PBMCs, taken on the day of the first yellow fever vaccination. The sequence was obtained from a man younger than 35 who received the YFV17D yellow fever vaccine. The chain links TRBV7-2 to TRBJ1-5; D gene ambiguous. The CDR3 reads CASSFWSGAGQPQHF. CDR3 coding DNA: TGTGCCAGCAGCTTCTGGTCTGGCGCAGGTCAGCCCCAGCATTTT.